Below, one T cell receptor beta chain is given with its context. Its antigen remains unidentified. This specimen belongs to a study of monozygotic twins with inflammatory bowel disease. TCRdb reprocessed the 5' RACE reads, with one entry per CDR3 protein and no DNA. There are around 200,000 distinct CDR3 sequences in the sample, with roughly 1.7% held by the top ten. The CDR3 is 16 amino acids. CDR1 LGHNA and CDR2 YNFKEQ come from the germline V gene. Study-level findings and limits: Inverse Simpson values showed less TCRbeta diversity in IBD patients than in their healthy co-twins. IBD patients shared fewer clonotypes with others than healthy twins, especially with disease activity.

Without any T cell sorting, total RNA was isolated from whole blood. Material for sequencing was blood. The genes are TRBV4-2 and TRBJ1-5. This TCR was sampled from a human donor with ulcerative colitis or Crohn's disease, or a healthy co-twin of an affected twin (not recorded which). CDR3 region: CASSQDHASMGQPQHF.